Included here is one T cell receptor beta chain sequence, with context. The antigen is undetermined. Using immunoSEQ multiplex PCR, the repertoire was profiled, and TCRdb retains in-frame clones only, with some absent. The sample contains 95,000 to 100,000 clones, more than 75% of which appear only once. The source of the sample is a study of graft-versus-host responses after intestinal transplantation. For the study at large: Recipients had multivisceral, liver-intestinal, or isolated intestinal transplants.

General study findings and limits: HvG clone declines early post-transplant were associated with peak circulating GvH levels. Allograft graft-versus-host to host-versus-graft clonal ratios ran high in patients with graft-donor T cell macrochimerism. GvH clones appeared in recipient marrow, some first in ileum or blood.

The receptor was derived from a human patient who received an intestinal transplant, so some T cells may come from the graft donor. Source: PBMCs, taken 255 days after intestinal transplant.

The DNA for the CDR3 is TGTGCTAGTGGTTTGGTACTTTCCAAGGAGGAAACCGGGGAGCTGTTTTTT. It yields the protein CASGLVLSKEETGELFF. The chain couples TRBV12-5 to TRBJ2-2, with D maybe TRBD2 (5 bases). The CDR3 is 17 residues long. Germline CDR1 and CDR2: LGHNT and FRNRAP. V was clipped by 0 bases and J by 5 bases, with 16 bases between them.